This TCR beta chain derives from a study of identical twins. Study results and limitations: Insertion counts were lower in abundant cord blood beta clonotypes, a trend that memory repertoires did not show. Within beta out-of-frame sequences, the excess sharing observed between twins was weaker.

The CDR3 sequence is 17 residues long. Note on this clonotype: Its antigen is currently unknown.

cDNA carried unique molecular identifiers, and a universal primer site was added by template switching. TCRdb redid the calling of the 5' RACE reads with MiXCR, one entry per CDR3 protein. The profile shows some 1,600,000 distinct CDR3 sequences, about 32% of them singletons. V is TRBV21-1 and J is TRBJ2-1; TRBD2 reflects the table's D call only, with no check against the DNA. Judging by the DNA end, TRBJ2-7 fits better; the J call may be wrong. TRBV21-1 constitutes a pseudogene. The receptor was derived from a newborn girl in good health. The source material was cord blood. CDR3 sequence: CASSKLRASPSYNEQYF. Written as DNA, the CDR3 is TGTGCCAGCAGCAAACTTAGAGCCTCCCCCTCCTACAATGAGCAGTACTTC.